The TCR beta chain under discussion was sequenced for a study of shared clonotypes between healthy human individuals. General study points: Incomplete sequencing of sorted subsets was indicated by rarefaction despite large depth.

V was trimmed by 3 bases and J by 5 bases, leaving 11 bases between them. The V gene's germline CDR1 is SGHAT and CDR2 FQNNGV. The CDR3 runs to 13 residues. This clone was observed a handful of times. What it recognizes is unknown. Here immunoSEQ multiplex PCR was the method, and the copy in TCRdb shows in-frame clones only, minus some. The sample lists 650,000 to 750,000 clones; approximately 79% were seen once. Naive CD45RA+ and memory CD45RA-negative subsets were split from CD4+ cells. The receptor was derived from a woman aged 30 to 39 in good health. Material for sequencing was memory CD4+ T cells sorted from blood. The subset: CD45RA-negative fraction. The V and J genes are TRBV11-2 and TRBJ2-7; perhaps D is TRBD1 or TRBD2 (5 bases each). CDR3 amino acids: CASSLRRGDEQYF. CDR3 DNA: TGTGCCAGCAGCTTGAGGAGAGGGGACGAGCAGTACTTC.